This T cell receptor (beta chain) was identified during a study of T-cell memory formation after mild COVID-19. Barcoded TCR alpha and TCR beta cDNA libraries with UMIs came from 5'RACE using constant-segment primers. TCRdb re-called the 5' RACE reads with MiXCR, one entry per CDR3 protein. This sample has 300,000 to 400,000 distinct CDR3 sequences, with 25% to 30% found just once. The trim removed 5 bases at V and 2 bases at J, leaving 5 bases unmatched. Germline V lookup: CDR1 SNHLY, CDR2 FYNNEI. The length of the CDR3 is 15 residues. Points on this clonotype: What it binds is not known.

Points from the study as a whole: Among clones peaking at day 37 in the second wave, SARS-CoV-2 specificity remained unconfirmed.

The clonotype was recovered from an adult woman who had mild COVID-19 (a few samples of this study predate the infection). Cell type and time point are not known. Sequenced sample: PBMCs or a T cell subset sorted from them (not recorded which). The chain couples TRBV2 to TRBJ2-3; 9 nucleotides align to TRBD2. Written as DNA, the CDR3 is TGTGCCAGCAGTCACAGCGGGGGGTCCACAGATACGCAGTATTTT. Amino acids: CASSHSGGSTDTQYF.